This T cell receptor (beta chain) is from a study of T cells after yellow fever vaccination. MiXCR, applied by TCRdb to the 5' RACE reads, yields one record per CDR3 protein. This table has 400,000 to 650,000 distinct CDR3 sequences, 20% to 25% appearing once. CDR3 size: 15 residues. Germline V CDR1 and CDR2: SGHRS, YFSETQ. Unmatched junction bases numbered 3, after V lost 0 bases and J lost 3 bases. This receptor was taken from a man between 18 and 35 years old who received the YFV17D yellow fever vaccine. The genes are TRBV5-1 and TRBJ2-3; 8 nucleotides align to TRBD2. Here the sequenced sample was PBMCs, taken roughly 20 days after the first yellow fever vaccination. CDR3 protein: CASSLVGLGTDTQYF. CDR3 bases: TGCGCCAGCAGCTTGGTGGGACTAGGAACAGATACGCAGTATTTT. Filled out from reference TRBV5-1 and TRBJ2-3, the complete variable domain reads KAGVTQTPRYLIKTRGQQVTLSCSPISGHRSVSWYQQTPGQGLQFLFEYFSETQRNKGNFPGRFSGRQFSNSRSEMNVSTLELGDSALYLCASSLVGLGTDTQYFGPGTRLTVL.